This T cell receptor (beta chain) was recorded in a study of shared clonotypes between healthy human individuals. Broader study findings: Having only a few donors restricted how much genetic and exposure-history diversity was captured. Clonotype sharing across donors was expected to vary with sequencing depth.

This clone was detected once. No antigen is known for it. Measured with immunoSEQ multiplex PCR; TCRdb has only the in-frame clones, and not every one. The sample consists of 1.6 million or so clones, roughly 98.5% of them appearing once. The sequenced sample was naive CD4+ T cells sorted from blood. The subset denotes: CD45RA+ positively selected. This TCR derives from a man younger than 40 in good health.

The CDR3 region is CASCRGSPMDEQYF. The DNA of the CDR3 is TGCGCCAGCTGTAGGGGGTCACCAATGGACGAGCAGTACTTC. V usage is TRBV5-1 and J usage is TRBJ2-7; D perhaps matches TRBD1 (6 bases). The CDR3 covers 14 residues. V was cut by 7 bases and J by 5 bases, with 19 bases left in between. CDR1 and CDR2 from the germline V gene are SGHRS and YFSETQ.